A single sample is the source of the 27 T cell receptor beta chains below, sequenced in a study of blood T cell repertoires in COVID-19. Some clones are missing from TCRdb's copy, which holds only in-frame ones; the method was immunoSEQ multiplex PCR. Altogether about 68,000 clones are present, approximately 90% being singletons, with the ten largest covering around 2.6%. Source material: peripheral blood. The receptors come from a man aged 50 or older with COVID-19, enrolled during active disease.

The chain is built from TRBV19 and TRBJ2-3; 9 bases are a match to TRBD2. The V and J ends lost 4 bases and 4 bases, in that order; junction bases with no gene match: 3. From germline, CDR1 is LNHDA and CDR2 SQIVND (reference sequence). The CDR3 spans 14 residues. As DNA, the CDR3 is TGTGCCAGTAGTACAGGACTAGCGCCAGATACGCAGTATTTT. This encodes CASSTGLAPDTQYF.

The gene calls are TRBV30 and TRBJ1-5; no firm D call. The germline V gene encodes CDR1 GTSNPN and CDR2 SVGIG (reference sequence). The CDR3 covers 14 residues. The germline V and J ends were trimmed by 0 bases and 0 bases, with 6 bases remaining between them. CDR3 region: CAWSVLGSNQPQHF. The CDR3 nucleotides are TGTGCCTGGAGTGTACTAGGTAGCAATCAGCCCCAGCATTTT. The full variable domain, rest sourced from reference TRBV30 and TRBJ1-5, is SQTIHQWPATLVQPVGSPLSLECTVEGTSNPNLYWYRQAAGRGLQLLFYSVGIGQISSEVPQNLSASRPQDRQFILSSKKLLLSDSGFYLCAWSVLGSNQPQHFGDGTRLSIL.

The table lists this clone with a few counts. The CDR3 reads CASSQAGTGLNSPLHF. Written as DNA, the CDR3 is TGTGCCAGCAGCCAGGCCGGGACAGGCCTTAATTCACCCCTCCACTTT. The genes are TRBV14 and TRBJ1-6, with TRBD1 matching over 8 bases. This CDR3 has 16 residues. Trimming cost V 3 bases and J 6 bases; bases outside gene matches: 7. Germline values: CDR1 SGHDN, CDR2 FVKESK.

This chain uses TRBV12-2 with TRBJ2-3; whether TRBD1, the table's D call, matches the DNA was not checked. TRBV12-2 is deemed a pseudogene. This CDR3 contains 16 residues. CDR3 bases: TGTGCAAGTCGCTTAAAGGGGGACGGGCGCACAGATACGCAGTATTTT. It specifies CASRLKGDGRTDTQYF.

The chain combines TRBV30 with TRBJ1-4; D uncertain. From germline, CDR1 is GTSNPN and CDR2 SVGIG (reference sequence). Trimming took 1 base from V and 2 from J, leaving 5 bases between them. CDR3 length equals 13 residues. The chain's CDR3 is CAWSGGTNEKLFF. The CDR3 coding sequence is TGTGCCTGGAGTGGCGGGACTAATGAAAAACTGTTTTTT.

CDR3 protein: CASSQEDRAHGYTF. DNA for the CDR3: TGTGCCAGCAGCCAAGAGGACAGGGCTCATGGCTACACCTTC. The rearrangement joins TRBV4-2 to TRBJ1-2; 8 nucleotides align to TRBD1. With 0 bases clipped from V and 6 bases from J, the junction kept 3 bases outside the gene matches. CDR3 length: 14 residues. CDR1 and CDR2 from the germline V gene are LGHNA and YNFKEQ.

CDR3 bases: TGTGCCAGCAGCTTCTCGGGAAACACCATATATTTT. It translates to CASSFSGNTIYF. This chain connects TRBV7-9 to TRBJ1-3; no clear D. Germline-derived CDR1 and CDR2 are SEHNR and FQNEAQ (reference sequence). Between the trimmed V and J ends, which lost 3 bases and 4 bases, there was a span of 4 bases. This CDR3 is built from 12 residues.

CDR3 DNA sequence: TGTGCCAGCAGTAAAGTGAAGACTAGCGGGAGCACAGATACGCAGTATTTT. As protein: CASSKVKTSGSTDTQYF. The rearrangement joins TRBV11-2 to TRBJ2-3; TRBD2 matches 10 bases. The CDR3 is 17 residues long. The germline CDR1 and CDR2 sequences are SGHAT and FQNNGV. V shed 6 bases, J shed 0 bases, and the junction held 9 bases outside the gene matches.

This clone appeared a single time. This chain joins TRBV19 and TRBJ2-2, with 7 bases aligning to TRBD2. Germline V lookup: CDR1 LNHDA, CDR2 SQIVND (reference sequence). CDR3 size: 18 residues. Unmatched junction bases numbered 10, after V lost 3 bases and J lost 0 bases. The CDR3 region is CASSMGLAALANTGELFF. CDR3 bases: TGTGCCAGTAGTATGGGGCTAGCGGCCCTCGCGAACACCGGGGAGCTGTTTTTT.

Comments on this clone: One junction end disagrees with the germline gene, perhaps due to a read error. The chain combines TRBV7-9 with TRBJ2-1; 13 nucleotides agree with TRBD2. Germline V gene sequence: CDR1 SEHNR, CDR2 FQNEAQ (reference sequence). CDR3 length: 14 residues. The CDR3, as DNA: TGTGCCAGCAGCTCGGGGATTACTAGCGGGAGGGCCGTCTTC. Amino acid sequence: CASSSGITSGRAVF.

The chain links TRBV2 to TRBJ2-7; D is perhaps TRBD1 (6 bases). Germline assignment: CDR1 SNHLY and CDR2 FYNNEI. Between the trimmed V and J ends, which lost 9 bases and 0 bases, there was a span of 15 bases. This CDR3 comprises 14 residues. In DNA form, the CDR3 reads TGTGCCAGTAGAAGAACAGGGACCTCCTACGAGCAGTACGTC. This sequence encodes CASRRTGTSYEQYV.

The CDR3 protein is CASSRTVQETQYF. CDR3 DNA: TGTGCCAGCAGCCGGACTGTACAAGAGACCCAGTACTTC. This chain links TRBV2 with TRBJ2-5; maybe TRBD2 (5 bases). CDR1 is SNHLY, CDR2 FYNNEI, per germline. V lost 6 bases and J 2 bases, leaving 10 bases between the germline ends. CDR3 length equals 13 residues.

The rearrangement links TRBV29-1 to TRBJ2-2; maybe TRBD2 (6 bases). Germline loops: CDR1 SQVTM, CDR2 ANQGSEA. This CDR3 comprises 14 residues. V lost 5 bases and J lost 4, with 14 bases in between. The CDR3 nucleotides are TGCAGCGTTCGCGGGGCTACTCCCACCGGGGAGCTGTTTTTT. As protein: CSVRGATPTGELFF.

This chain joins TRBV28 and TRBJ1-4; 9 nucleotides agree with TRBD1. Germline CDR1 reads MDHEN; CDR2 reads SYDVKM. The CDR3 contains 14 residues. The ends lost 4 bases at V and 8 bases at J; junction bases unmatched: 5. The CDR3 loop reads CASSSGQGDEKLFF. CDR3 in DNA: TGTGCCAGCAGTTCGGGACAGGGTGACGAAAAACTGTTTTTT.

The chain combines TRBV3-1 (or the pseudogene TRBV3-2) with TRBJ1-3, with a tentative D call TRBD1 (5 bases). Germline values: CDR1 LGHDT, CDR2 YNNKEL (reference sequence). The CDR3 spans 14 residues. Deletions cut 4 bases from V and 4 bases from J, with 11 bases between. The CDR3 is CASSRRASGNTIYF. The CDR3 nucleotides read TGTGCCAGCAGCCGCAGGGCATCAGGAAACACCATATATTTT.

V gene TRBV4-2 combines with J gene TRBJ2-1, with D unresolved. V dropped 1 base and J dropped 15 bases, with 10 bases sitting between them. The CDR3 sequence is 11 residues long. CDR1 LGHNA and CDR2 YNFKEQ come from the germline V gene. This chain's CDR3 is CASSQGSLGFF. CDR3 DNA sequence: TGTGCCAGCAGCCAAGGATCCCTCGGGTTCTTC.

DNA for the CDR3: TGTGCCAGCAGTGAAGGCGGACTAGCGATATACAATGAGCAGTTCTTC. It specifies CASSEGGLAIYNEQFF. V is TRBV2 and J is TRBJ2-1, with 9 nucleotides matching TRBD2. Germline V gene lookup returns CDR1 SNHLY and CDR2 FYNNEI. The CDR3 is 16 amino acids. The junction had 5 bases not matched to a gene; V was cut back by 1 base and J by 4 bases.

The chain couples TRBV18 to TRBJ1-2, with 7 bases fitting TRBD1. The CDR3 consists of 13 residues. V was clipped by 4 bases and J by 6 bases; unmatched bases: 5. Germline V gene lookup returns CDR1 KGHSH and CDR2 LQKENI. CDR3: CASSQTGTDGYTF. The CDR3 DNA is TGTGCCAGCTCACAAACCGGGACAGATGGCTACACCTTC. The full variable domain, rest sourced from reference TRBV18 and TRBJ1-2, is NAGVMQNPRHLVRRRGQEARLRCSPMKGHSHVYWYRQLPEEGLKFMVYLQKENIIDESGMPKERFSAEFPKEGPSILRIQQVVRGDSAAYFCASSQTGTDGYTFGSGTRLTVV.

The rearrangement links TRBV6-6 to TRBJ2-5; D might be TRBD2 (6 bases). CDR1 is MNHNY, CDR2 SVGAGI, per germline (reference sequence). This CDR3 is built from 16 residues. Trimming pared 5 bases from V and 5 bases from J, leaving 21 bases between. CDR3 loop: CASSPRLDGLRETQYF. CDR3 nucleotides: TGTGCCAGCAGTCCCCGACTAGATGGTTTGAGGGAGACCCAGTACTTC.

The chain has TRBV29-1 and TRBJ1-1, with D maybe TRBD1 (6 bases). This CDR3 contains 16 residues. CDR1 is SQVTM and CDR2 is ANQGSEA in the germline V gene. The V gene lost 3 bases and the J gene lost 1 base, with 18 bases spanning the gap. The CDR3 sequence is CSVEPRKGGGNTEAFF. DNA of the CDR3: TGCAGCGTTGAGCCCCGCAAGGGAGGGGGGAACACTGAAGCTTTCTTT.

The chain uses TRBV5-1 and TRBJ1-1; 7 nucleotides agree with TRBD1. The CDR3 is 16 residues long. Germline values: CDR1 SGHRS, CDR2 YFSETQ. V was clipped by 0 bases and J by 4 bases; unmatched bases: 9. The CDR3 coding sequence is TGCGCCAGCAGCTTGGAGGGGGCTAAGAGGGGCACTGAAGCTTTCTTT. It translates to CASSLEGAKRGTEAFF.

J is TRBJ2-2 and V is TRBV4-2; weak D call: TRBD1 (5 bases). Trimming took 1 base from V and 0 from J, leaving 6 bases between them. Germline CDR1 is LGHNA and CDR2 is YNFKEQ. The CDR3 contains 15 residues. This CDR3 reads CASSQGTPNTGELFF. CDR3 DNA: TGTGCCAGCAGCCAAGGGACACCGAACACCGGGGAGCTGTTTTTT.

The chain combines TRBV30 with TRBJ2-7; TRBD2 matches 7 bases. This CDR3 comprises 13 residues. Germline V gives CDR1 GTSNPN, CDR2 SVGIG (reference sequence). Losses at the gene ends were 2 bases for V and 4 bases for J; bases not matched to a gene: 5. DNA for the CDR3: TGTGCCTGGAGTCGGGGGGAGGTGTACGAGCAGTACTTC. Encoded protein: CAWSRGEVYEQYF.

The CDR3, as DNA: TGTGCCAGCAGTTTGCGACAGGAGAGCTCCTACGAGCAGTACGTC. Protein product: CASSLRQESSYEQYV. The genes are TRBV11-2 and TRBJ2-7, with a tentative D call TRBD1 (6 bases). The V and J ends lost 6 bases and 0 bases respectively, with 15 bases between them. The CDR3 length is 15 residues. Germline lookup yields CDR1 SGHAT and CDR2 FQNNGV.

The chain is built from TRBV25-1 and TRBJ1-4; TRBD1 matches 10 bases. The ends lost 4 bases at V and 5 bases at J; junction bases unmatched: 7. The CDR3 loop spans 16 amino acids. Germline CDR1 reads MGHDK; CDR2 reads SYGVNS. CDR3 coding DNA: TGTGCCAGCAGTGCGTCTCCGGGACAGGGGAATGAAAAACTGTTTTTT. This translates into CASSASPGQGNEKLFF.

This clone has a single count. This sequence joins TRBV6-5 and TRBJ2-3; 7 nucleotides align to TRBD1. The CDR3 sequence is 14 residues long. V was clipped by 8 bases and J by 13 bases; unmatched bases: 18. Germline values: CDR1 MNHEY, CDR2 SVGAGI. CDR3 nucleotide sequence: TGTGCCAGCGGACGAACCGGGACAGATCCTCTCAAGTATTTT. Its protein product is CASGRTGTDPLKYF.

This sequence joins TRBV7-9 and TRBJ1-5; TRBD1 aligns across 8 bases. The CDR3 totals 15 residues. Germline CDR1 and CDR2: SEHNR and FQNEAQ (reference sequence). The V and J ends lost 3 bases and 7 bases, in that order; junction bases with no gene match: 8. The CDR3 sequence is CASSLEDRAPQPQHF. The CDR3 DNA is TGTGCCAGCAGCTTGGAGGACAGGGCGCCGCAGCCCCAGCATTTT.